This T cell receptor beta chain comes out of a study of T cells after posttransplantation cyclophosphamide. Profiled with immunoSEQ multiplex PCR; TCRdb holds only in-frame clones, not every one. The sample includes some 10,000 clones, around four fifths of them seen just once. The CDR3 is 18 amino acids. V lost 0 bases, J lost 1 base, and 14 bases stayed unmatched. CDR1 is GTSNPN and CDR2 is SVGIG in the germline V gene (reference sequence). Treatment was busulfan-fludarabine conditioning, a marrow graft, and cyclophosphamide on days +3 and +4. This receptor was taken from a female patient aged 50 to 60 who received an allogeneic stem cell transplant from a related donor, was CMV-positive, and had no GVHD. These T cells may partly come from the graft donor. Source: PBMCs, taken roughly 2,000 days after allogeneic stem cell transplant with posttransplant cyclophosphamide. The chain uses TRBV30 and TRBJ1-1; 7 bases match TRBD1. The CDR3 region has the DNA TGTGCCTGGAGTGTATGGGTTGGGCAGGGGGGTCCGAACACTGAAGCTTTCTTT. This sequence encodes CAWSVWVGQGGPNTEAFF.